The rows below give T cell receptor beta chains drawn from one sample of a study of shared clonotypes between healthy human individuals. Only in-frame clones appear in the TCRdb table, and some are missing; sequencing was by immunoSEQ multiplex PCR. The data hold millions of clones, with 85% to 95% observed a single time. Sequenced input: naive CD8+ T cells from PBMCs. The receptors shown here come from a man between 18 and 35 years old in good health. Some clones in this sample may be carry-over from other donors' samples. The CDR3 runs from the conserved cysteine through the conserved F or W. Fields, in order: V gene, J gene, clone size, D gene, CDR3 DNA, CDR3 protein. The D gene is left open where the match is weak. Rows may omit the clone size; those that give it use once, few, many or a size class.

>TRBV30|TRBJ1-1|NA|NA
TGTGCCTGGAGTGAGGGGGTCACTGAAGCTTTCTTT
CAWSEGVTEAFF
>TRBV7-8|TRBJ1-2|NA|NA
TGTGCCAGCAGCCCCCACGGGGCGAGGTATGGCTACACCTTC
CASSPHGARYGYTF
>TRBV9|TRBJ2-3|NA|TRBD2
TGTGCCAGCAGCGGGCGGGAGTACACGCAGTATTTT
CASSGREYTQYF
>TRBV14|TRBJ2-7|NA|NA
TGTGCCAGCAGCAAGGGGCCTCGCGGGGAGCAGTACTTC
CASSKGPRGEQYF
>TRBV7-9|TRBJ2-7|NA|NA
TGTGCCAGCAGCTTGGTTGGGAGCTCCTACGAGCAGTACTTC
CASSLVGSSYEQYF
>TRBV5-6|TRBJ2-7|NA|TRBD1
TGTGCCAGCAGCCACCGGGGACAGGGCTACGAGCAGTACTTC
CASSHRGQGYEQYF
>TRBV19|TRBJ2-7|NA|TRBD1
TGTGCCAGTAGTCTCCGGGACAGGACCTACGAGCAGTACTTC
CASSLRDRTYEQYF
>TRBV27|TRBJ2-3|NA|TRBD2
TGTGCCAGCAGTTCCCCCTGGCTAGCGGGAGACCCAGATACGCAGTATTTT
CASSSPWLAGDPDTQYF
>TRBV4-3|TRBJ1-2|NA|TRBD1
TGCGCCAGCAGCCAAGACGACGGGACAGGGGCTAACTATGGCTACACCTTC
CASSQDDGTGANYGYTF
>TRBV27|TRBJ2-5|NA|TRBD1
TGTGCCAGCTCCGGGACAGTAATTTCAGAGACCCAGTACTTC
CASSGTVISETQYF
>TRBV28|TRBJ2-5|NA|NA
TGTGCCAGCTACAGTTTGGTCAAGGGTGGGAGCCAAGAGACCCAGTACTTC
CASYSLVKGGSQETQYF
>TRBV30|TRBJ2-3|NA|TRBD1
TGTGCCTGGGGAATCGGGACAGCTAGCACAGATACGCAGTATTTT
CAWGIGTASTDTQYF
>TRBV6-1|TRBJ2-4|NA|NA
TGTGCCAGCAGTGGATGGGAAAGACAGCCTTCCAAAAACATTCAGTACTTC
CASSGWERQPSKNIQYF
>TRBV19|TRBJ2-1|once|TRBD1
TGTGCCAGTAGAGGAGGACAGGGGGAGGGTGAGCAGTTCTTC
CASRGGQGEGEQFF
>TRBV6-6|TRBJ1-5|NA|TRBD1
TGTGCCAGCAGTGCCCGGGACAGTCATCAGCCCCAGCATTTT
CASSARDSHQPQHF
>TRBV27|TRBJ2-7|NA|NA
TGTGCCAGCAGTGGATCTAGTTTGACTTCCTACGAGCAGTACTTC
CASSGSSLTSYEQYF
>TRBV29-1|TRBJ2-7|NA|NA
TGCAGCGTTCGGGCGGCGGGGGAGCAGTACTTC
CSVRAAGEQYF
>TRBV27|TRBJ2-2|once|TRBD2
TGTGCCAGCAGTGAGGGGACTAGCGGGCCCGGGGAGCTGTTTTTT
CASSEGTSGPGELFF